The 28 T cell receptor beta chains below all came from one sample that was sequenced in a study of identical twins. TCRdb re-derived calls from the 5' RACE reads in MiXCR, one entry per CDR3 protein. Seen here are a few hundred thousand distinct CDR3 sequences, 7.5% to 10% observed once, and the top ten hold 2.5% to 3.5%. These data were also filed under a second study, of yellow fever vaccine responses in identical twins.

Sequencing was performed on PBMCs. These receptors all come from a woman between 18 and 29 years old in good health.

The chain recombines TRBV7-9 with TRBJ1-1; D may be TRBD1 (5 bases). CDR1 is SEHNR and CDR2 is FQNEAQ in the germline V gene (reference sequence). This CDR3 comprises 15 residues. The V and J ends lost 3 bases and 0 bases respectively, with 11 bases between them. CDR3 nucleotides: TGTGCCAGCAGCTTCGAAACAGGAATGAACACTGAAGCTTTCTTT. It is translated as CASSFETGMNTEAFF.

This chain uses TRBV20-1 with TRBJ2-3; 11 bases match TRBD2. Germline CDR1 is DFQATT and CDR2 is SNEGSKA (reference sequence). CDR3 length: 15 amino acids. Here the CDR3 DNA reads TGCAGCTCAGAACTAGCGGGAGAGATCACAGATACGCAGTATTTT. As protein: CSSELAGEITDTQYF.

This clonotype came up once. The CDR3 reads CASSLGGRVTGELFF. The DNA of the CDR3 is TGTGCCAGCAGCTTAGGGGGTAGAGTTACCGGGGAGCTGTTTTTT. This rearrangement joins TRBV7-6 to TRBJ2-2; the D is unclear. CDR3 length: 15 residues. Germline V gene lookup returns CDR1 SGHVS and CDR2 FNYEAQ. The V end was cut by 1 base, the J end by 5 bases, with 11 bases between.

This clonotype was seen repeatedly, ten times or more. This rearrangement joins TRBV29-1 to TRBJ2-5; D is unclear. This CDR3 is built from 10 residues. Trimming left V 7 bases short and J 3 bases short, with 6 bases between. CDR1 SQVTM and CDR2 ANQGSEA come from the germline V gene. In DNA, the CDR3 is TGCAGCGCTCGTGAAGAGACCCAGTACTTC. Its protein product is CSAREETQYF.

This clonotype was counted a few times. The rearrangement links TRBV20-1 to TRBJ1-5, with D uncertain. This CDR3 has 14 residues. The germline gives CDR1 DFQATT, CDR2 SNEGSKA (reference sequence). V lost 4 bases, J lost 1 base, and 11 bases lay in between. CDR3 sequence: CSATHGSSNQPQHF. The CDR3 coding sequence is TGCAGTGCTACACACGGCAGCAGCAATCAGCCCCAGCATTTT.

This clonotype was observed many times. The chain employs TRBV27 and TRBJ2-3; 8 bases are a match to TRBD2. CDR1 MNHEY and CDR2 SMNVEV come from the germline V gene (reference sequence). V lost 5 bases and J lost 4; bases outside the gene matches: 5. The CDR3 spans 14 residues. Here the CDR3 reads CASSPLADPDTQYF. CDR3 coding DNA: TGTGCCAGCAGTCCACTAGCGGACCCAGATACGCAGTATTTT.

In this sample, this clonotype turned up many times. The chain uses TRBV15 and TRBJ2-7; D is unclear. Trimming stripped 1 base from V and 4 bases from J, with 8 bases between. CDR3 length: 13 residues. Germline V gives CDR1 LNHNV, CDR2 YYDKDF (reference sequence). The CDR3 sequence is CATSRGFLYEQYF. DNA of the CDR3: TGTGCCACCAGCAGAGGGTTCTTATACGAGCAGTACTTC.

This chain uses TRBV20-1 with TRBJ2-3; 8 nucleotides align to TRBD2. The CDR3 has 14 residues. After removal of 3 bases from V and 7 bases from J, the junction contained 9 bases not matched to a gene. Germline CDR1 DFQATT, CDR2 SNEGSKA (reference sequence). The CDR3 coding sequence is TGCAGTGCTAGTATCCCGGGGGGGCTTCATACGCAGTATTTT. Amino acid sequence: CSASIPGGLHTQYF.

In its sample, this clonotype was seen many times. The genes are TRBV7-9 and TRBJ2-1; tentative D call: TRBD1 (5 bases). V was trimmed by 5 bases and J by 4 bases, leaving 9 bases between them. The CDR3 is 13 residues long. Germline loops: CDR1 SEHNR, CDR2 FQNEAQ (reference sequence). CDR3 sequence: CASSVDRYNEQFF. DNA for the CDR3: TGTGCCAGCAGCGTAGACAGATACAATGAGCAGTTCTTC.

This clonotype was observed at least ten times. V gene TRBV7-2 combines with J gene TRBJ2-1; TRBD2 matches at 7 bases. This CDR3 contains 15 residues. CDR1 SGHTA and CDR2 FQGNSA come from the germline V gene. V lost 3 bases, J lost 10 bases, and 12 bases stayed unmatched. CDR3 bases: TGTGCCAGCAGCTTCGCCCTCACGGGGCGGGAGGAGCAGTTCTTC. Its translation is CASSFALTGREEQFF.

This clonotype was seen a handful of times. The chain is built from TRBV5-1 and TRBJ2-3; 7 bases fit TRBD2. J lost 5 bases, V lost 0 bases, and 6 bases had no gene match. The germline CDR1 and CDR2 sequences are SGHRS and YFSETQ. The CDR3 length is 15 residues. As DNA, the CDR3 is TGCGCCAGCAGCTTGGTGAGCGGGATAGGAGATACGCAGTATTTT. This sequence encodes CASSLVSGIGDTQYF.

This clonotype occurred a few times. The V call is TRBV11-2, the J call TRBJ2-3; D remains unclear. With 7 bases removed from V and 4 bases from J, the gap between germline ends came to 24 bases. Germline assignment: CDR1 SGHAT and CDR2 FQNNGV. The length of the CDR3 is 17 residues. The DNA of the CDR3 is TGTGCCAGCACCCAACTTAGTCACGCCCGGTTACCAGATACGCAGTATTTT. Encoded protein: CASTQLSHARLPDTQYF.

The V gene is TRBV5-1, the J gene TRBJ2-4; D could derive from TRBD1 or TRBD2 (6 bases each). Germline lookup yields CDR1 SGHRS and CDR2 YFSETQ. V was cut by 3 bases and J by 1 base, with 11 bases left in between. This CDR3 has 15 residues. The DNA for the CDR3 is TGCGCCAGCAGCTCCGGGGGCATGGCCAAAAACATTCAGTACTTC. Translating gives CASSSGGMAKNIQYF.

This chain uses TRBV2 with TRBJ2-3; no clear D gene. Trimming stripped 7 bases from V and 0 bases from J, with 11 bases between. Germline V CDR1 and CDR2: SNHLY, FYNNEI. The CDR3 length is 14 residues. The CDR3: CASKTTDSTDTQYF. The CDR3 nucleotides are TGTGCCAGCAAGACGACGGACAGCACAGATACGCAGTATTTT.

This clonotype was counted at least ten times. V gene TRBV29-1 combines with J gene TRBJ2-3; D might be TRBD2 (6 bases). The V gene lost 2 bases and the J gene lost 4 bases, with 13 bases spanning the gap. CDR1 is SQVTM and CDR2 is ANQGSEA in the germline V gene. CDR3 length: 14 amino acids. The CDR3 reads CSVEREPGSDTQYF. The CDR3 DNA reads TGCAGCGTTGAACGGGAGCCGGGCTCAGATACGCAGTATTTT.

This clonotype was found a few times. The DNA of the CDR3 is TGCGCCAGCAGTCAATCGAGACAGAGCTTCTCCTACGAGCAGTACTTC. Its translation is CASSQSRQSFSYEQYF. The chain uses TRBV23-1 and TRBJ2-7; possible D gene TRBD1, 5 bases. TRBV23-1 is an open reading frame whose function is uncertain. The CDR3 covers 16 residues. Between the trimmed V and J ends, which lost 0 bases and 0 bases, there was a span of 12 bases.

This clonotype was seen many times. The genes are TRBV7-8 and TRBJ2-7; 7 bases match TRBD1. The ends lost 5 bases at V and 3 bases at J; junction bases unmatched: 4. Germline CDR1 SGHVS, CDR2 FQNEAQ. The CDR3 runs to 13 residues. CDR3 nucleotide sequence: TGTGCCAGCAGCCTCGGACAGGTCTACGAGCAGTACTTC. It translates to CASSLGQVYEQYF.

V gene TRBV14 combines with J gene TRBJ2-4; 8 bases are shared with TRBD1. Trimming took 3 bases from V and 2 from J; bases not matched to a gene: 9. CDR3 length: 17 amino acids. CDR1 is SGHDN, CDR2 FVKESK, per germline. The CDR3 bases are TGTGCCAGCAGCCAGATCGGACAGGGTGTGTCCAAAAACATTCAGTACTTC. The encoded protein is CASSQIGQGVSKNIQYF.

This clonotype has ten or more counts. The chain carries TRBV12-3 or TRBV12-4 and TRBJ2-1, with D perhaps matching TRBD2 (5 bases). Trimming shortened V by 2 bases and J by 5 bases, and 16 bases separated the two germline ends. CDR3 length equals 16 residues. The CDR3 DNA follows: TGTGCCAGCAGTTTATCCGACGCCCGACTAAACAATGAGCAGTTCTTC. Protein sequence: CASSLSDARLNNEQFF.

The table lists this clonotype with a few counts. The V and J genes are TRBV6-6 and TRBJ2-1; D ambiguous. The CDR3 extends over 13 amino acids. Germline lookup yields CDR1 MNHNY and CDR2 SVGAGI (reference sequence). Trimming left V 5 bases short and J 5 bases short, with 10 bases between. The CDR3 region has the DNA TGTGCCAGCAGTCCGATGGGCGACAATGAGCAGTTCTTC. This translates into CASSPMGDNEQFF.

This clonotype was recorded at least ten times. The chain recombines TRBV6-2 or TRBV6-3 with TRBJ2-1; tentatively, D is TRBD2 (5 bases). The CDR3 is made up of 15 amino acids. Germline V gene lookup returns CDR1 MNHEY and CDR2 SVGEGT. V was pared by 2 bases and J by 3 bases, with 11 bases between. This CDR3 reads CASSYDPGLYNEQFF. CDR3 DNA sequence: TGTGCCAGCAGTTACGATCCAGGACTCTACAATGAGCAGTTCTTC.

This clonotype has just a few counts. DNA of the CDR3: TGTGCCAGCAGCGTAGGGGGGGCAGAGACCCAGTACTTC. Translated: CASSVGGAETQYF. The V and J genes are TRBV9 and TRBJ2-5, with D possibly called TRBD1 or TRBD2 (6 bases each). Germline V gene sequence: CDR1 SGDLS, CDR2 YYNGEE. V was shortened by 0 bases and J by 4 bases, with 7 bases between the two germline ends. This CDR3 region has 13 residues.

The sample holds many counts of this clonotype. The genes are TRBV6-2 or TRBV6-3 and TRBJ2-6; D call uncertain. The ends were cut back, 0 bases at V and 0 bases at J, with 24 bases in the middle. Germline values: CDR1 MNHEY, CDR2 SVGEGT. The CDR3 is 22 amino acids. The CDR3 protein is CASSYSIPGTDTRVSGANVLTF. The CDR3 nucleotides are TGTGCCAGCAGTTACTCGATTCCGGGTACCGACACAAGGGTCTCTGGGGCCAACGTCCTGACTTTC.

The genes are TRBV7-2 and TRBJ2-3; 10 positions match TRBD2. Per germline, CDR1 SGHTA and CDR2 FQGNSA. V trimming: 2 bases; J trimming: 3 bases; junction bases outside the gene matches: 5. The CDR3 loop spans 16 amino acids. The CDR3 reads CASSLRAGGPTDTQYF. CDR3 bases: TGTGCCAGCAGCTTACGAGCGGGGGGGCCAACAGATACGCAGTATTTT.

This clonotype was seen many times. The chain is built from TRBV2 and TRBJ2-5, with D maybe TRBD2 (6 bases). Germline CDR1 SNHLY, CDR2 FYNNEI. Trimming removed 6 bases at V and 1 base at J, with 12 bases between. The CDR3 covers 14 residues. CDR3 protein: CASRDPGLQETQYF. The CDR3 nucleotides are TGTGCCAGCAGGGACCCGGGACTCCAAGAGACCCAGTACTTC.

The chain uses TRBV7-6 and TRBJ2-1; a weak D match, TRBD2 (6 bases). Trimming removed 3 bases at V and 4 bases at J, with 16 bases between. The CDR3 is 16 amino acids. From germline, CDR1 is SGHVS and CDR2 FNYEAQ. CDR3 loop: CASSFEGGDGYNEQFF. The CDR3 DNA follows: TGTGCCAGCAGCTTCGAAGGCGGGGACGGATACAATGAGCAGTTCTTC. The full variable domain, its missing parts supplied by reference TRBV7-6 and TRBJ2-1, is GAGVSQSPRYKVTKRGQDVALRCDPISGHVSLYWYRQALGQGPEFLTYFNYEAQQDKSGLPNDRFSAERPEGSISTLTIQRTEQRDSAMYRCASSFEGGDGYNEQFFGPGTRLTVL.

The chain links TRBV4-1 to TRBJ2-3; D not certain. The CDR3 runs 17 residues. Germline CDR1 and CDR2: MGHRA and YSYEKL. V gave up 0 bases and J gave up 8 bases, with 21 bases separating them. The CDR3 DNA reads as TGCGCCAGCAGCCAAGACCCCCTACACACGTTTTTGGGTACGCAGTATTTT. This translates into CASSQDPLHTFLGTQYF.

This clonotype was counted between two and nine times. The gene calls are TRBV7-3 and TRBJ2-1; D not resolved. V shed 1 base and J shed 7 bases, with 5 bases lying between them. The CDR3 runs 12 residues. Germline CDR1 reads SGHTA; CDR2 reads FQGTGA. The CDR3 sequence is CASSLMGNEQFF. CDR3 coding DNA: TGTGCCAGCAGCTTAATGGGTAATGAGCAGTTCTTC.